This T cell receptor beta chain was documented in a study of control samples from healthy donors and cancer patients. Generated by immunoSEQ multiplex PCR, the TCRdb table keeps only in-frame clones and is missing some. Among approximately 71,000 clones listed, about 90% were seen once. The source material was PBMCs. The source is a man aged 55 to 70 with lung cancer.

Here the CDR3 reads CASSYPGLAIDEQFF. The CDR3 nucleotides are TGTGCCAGCAGTTACCCCGGACTAGCGATAGATGAGCAGTTCTTC. The chain has TRBV6-2 or TRBV6-3 and TRBJ2-1, with 9 bases identical to TRBD2. Germline V gives CDR1 MNHEY, CDR2 SVGEGT. The CDR3 totals 15 residues. Germline trimming cut 2 bases from V and 8 bases from J; bases unmatched to any gene: 7.